The 14 T cell receptor beta chains presented below share a single source sample, sequenced in a study of cytotoxic CD8 clonotypes in ibrutinib-treated CLL. Method: immunoSEQ multiplex PCR; TCRdb's copy keeps in-frame clones and lacks some. In the table there are roughly 51,000 clones, approximately 53% of which are singletons. The specimen was PBMCs, collected after 12 months of ibrutinib treatment. The receptors here all came from a human donor with chronic lymphocytic leukemia.

This clone has a single count. The rearrangement uses TRBV2 and TRBJ2-1; 9 bases are shared with TRBD2. Germline V gene data show CDR1 as SNHLY and CDR2 as FYNNEI. Trimming took 6 bases from V and 10 from J; bases not matched to a gene: 7. The CDR3 sequence is 13 residues long. The CDR3 DNA is TGTGCCAGCAGCCTCGGGACTAGCAGAGAGCAGTTCTTC. The encoded protein is CASSLGTSREQFF. Using reference TRBV2 and TRBJ2-1 for the parts outside the CDR3, the full variable domain is EPEVTQTPSHQVTQMGQEVILRCVPISNHLYFYWYRQILGQKVEFLVSFYNNEISEKSEIFDDQFSVERPDGSNFTLKIRSTKLEDSAMYFCASSLGTSREQFFGPGTRLTVL.

The V gene is TRBV10-3, the J gene TRBJ2-1; D possibly matches TRBD1 or TRBD2 (5 bases each). CDR3 length equals 13 residues. The V and J ends lost 10 bases and 2 bases respectively, with 12 bases between them. CDR1 is ENHRY and CDR2 is SYGVKD in the germline V gene. In DNA, the CDR3 is TGTGCCACCCTATTGGGGGCCTACAATGAGCAGTTCTTC. Encoded protein: CATLLGAYNEQFF.

J is TRBJ1-5 and V is TRBV6-1, with D perhaps TRBD1 (5 bases). Germline V gene lookup returns CDR1 MNHNS and CDR2 SASEGT. The CDR3 is made up of 15 amino acids. Trimming stripped 1 base from V and 3 bases from J, with 10 bases between. The CDR3: CASSEGAGNNQPQHF. CDR3 coding DNA: TGTGCCAGCAGTGAAGGGGCAGGGAACAATCAGCCCCAGCATTTT.

The V call is TRBV4-1, the J call TRBJ2-1, with 8 bases identical to TRBD2. With V trimmed by 0 bases and J by 0 bases, 4 bases remained unmatched. Germline CDR1 and CDR2: MGHRA and YSYEKL. The CDR3 is 17 amino acids. CDR3 protein: CASSQDLAGGSYNEQFF. The CDR3 DNA reads as TGCGCCAGCAGCCAAGATTTGGCGGGAGGCTCCTACAATGAGCAGTTCTTC.

The J gene is TRBJ2-2, the V gene TRBV11-2, with D possibly being TRBD1 (5 bases). Germline V lookup: CDR1 SGHAT, CDR2 FQNNGV. Trimming shortened V by 1 base and J by 6 bases, and 18 bases separated the two germline ends. This CDR3 has 17 amino acids. In DNA, the CDR3 is TGTGCCAGCAGCTTAGGGGTAGGCGGACATATGCCCGGGGAGCTGTTTTTT. Translation: CASSLGVGGHMPGELFF.

In its sample, this clone was seen a few times. V and J are TRBV15 and TRBJ1-1; D not certain. Germline CDR1 is LNHNV and CDR2 is YYDKDF (reference sequence). The CDR3 is 13 residues long. V was cut by 0 bases and J by 11 bases, with 13 bases left in between. CDR3 sequence reads: CATSRESEGRAFF. CDR3 nucleotides: TGTGCCACCAGCAGAGAATCGGAGGGAAGGGCTTTCTTT.

The V call is TRBV5-4, the J call TRBJ2-1; 7 nucleotides line up with TRBD2. CDR1 is SGHNT and CDR2 is YYREEE in the germline V gene (reference sequence). CDR3 length: 15 residues. Trimming at V came to 3 bases and at J to 8 bases, leaving 11 bases not matched to a gene. The CDR3 sequence: CASSSKRELGHEQFF. CDR3 DNA sequence: TGTGCCAGCAGCTCAAAGCGGGAACTGGGTCATGAGCAGTTCTTC.

The table lists this clone with many counts. Additional DNA sequences in this sample encode the identical CDR3. The chain is built from TRBV28 and TRBJ2-7; 7 nucleotides align to TRBD1. CDR1 is MDHEN, CDR2 SYDVKM, per germline. The V and J ends lost 3 bases and 1 base, in that order; junction bases with no gene match: 3. This CDR3 is built from 14 residues. The CDR3 DNA reads TGTGCCAGCAGTTTCCCGGGACAGTCCTACGAGCAGTACTTC. Protein: CASSFPGQSYEQYF.

Notes on this clone: A read error is possible here, since a much larger clone lies one base away. The rearrangement links TRBV11-2 to TRBJ2-5; D uncertain. The V and J ends lost 4 bases and 4 bases respectively, with 4 bases between them. The germline gives CDR1 SGHAT, CDR2 FQNNGV. The CDR3 runs to 11 residues. The CDR3 loop is CASSSGETQYF. CDR3 sequence (DNA): TGTGCCAGCAGCTCCGGAGAGACCCAGTACTTC.

The chain combines TRBV6-6 with TRBJ1-3; the match to TRBD1 covers 7 bases. CDR3 length: 16 amino acids. CDR1 is MNHNY and CDR2 is SVGAGI in the germline V gene (reference sequence). The V and J ends lost 2 bases and 2 bases, in that order; junction bases with no gene match: 6. CDR3 amino acids: CASSYQTGPAGNTIYF. The CDR3 DNA reads as TGTGCCAGCAGTTACCAGACAGGGCCGGCTGGAAACACCATATATTTT.

The V call is TRBV4-1, the J call TRBJ2-1; weak D call: TRBD1 (5 bases). Trimming removed 4 bases from V and 8 bases from J, with 15 bases in between. This CDR3 is 14 amino acids long. CDR1 is MGHRA and CDR2 is YSYEKL in the germline V gene. The CDR3 DNA sequence: TGCGCCAGCAGCCCCCAGGATCAGGGCGATGAGCAGTTCTTC. It translates to CASSPQDQGDEQFF.

This clone was counted at least ten times. The V gene is TRBV19, the J gene TRBJ2-1; 10 bases are a match to TRBD1. Germline-derived CDR1 and CDR2 are LNHDA and SQIVND (reference sequence). V was pared by 7 bases and J by 4 bases, with 4 bases of the junction left unmatched. The CDR3 runs to 14 residues. CDR3 bases: TGTGCCAGTACCTGGGGACAGGGGTACAATGAGCAGTTCTTC. Protein sequence: CASTWGQGYNEQFF.

This clone turned up a few times. The V gene is TRBV6-6, the J gene TRBJ1-4; perhaps TRBD1 as D (5 bases). The V end lost 2 bases, the J end lost 8 bases, and 15 bases lay between the germline ends. CDR1 and CDR2 (germline): MNHNY, SVGAGI (reference sequence). CDR3 length: 15 residues. CDR3 in DNA: TGTGCCAGCAGTTACCCGGGGGGAATTGGGGAAAAACTGTTTTTT. Translated: CASSYPGGIGEKLFF.

This rearrangement joins TRBV13 to TRBJ2-7; D possibly corresponds to TRBD2 (6 bases). V was clipped by 4 bases and J by 3 bases, with 25 bases between them. Germline lookup yields CDR1 PRHDT and CDR2 FYEKMQ (reference sequence). This CDR3 is 18 amino acids long. The DNA for the CDR3 is TGTGCCAGCAGCTCCCGCGACGCCTTGGCGGGGATTGGCTACGAGCAGTACTTC. Its protein product is CASSSRDALAGIGYEQYF. Full variable domain (remainder filled in from reference TRBV13 and TRBJ2-7): AAGVIQSPRHLIKEKRETATLKCYPIPRHDTVYWYQQGPGQDPQFLISFYEKMQSDKGSIPDRFSAQQFSDYHSELNMSSLELGDSALYFCASSSRDALAGIGYEQYFGPGTRLTVT.